These 32 T cell receptor beta chains originate from one sample sequenced in a study of CD8+ T cells in alopecia areata. cDNA reverse transcribed from extracted RNA served as the sequencing template. Repertoires were generated with immunoSEQ multiplex PCR, while TCRdb's copy carries only in-frame clones and drops some. Of under 250,000 clones listed, 50% to 65% are singletons. Sequenced here: CD4+ T cells sorted from blood, sampled at week 0. The receptor source for this set is a human donor with alopecia areata.

J is TRBJ2-7 and V is TRBV28, with 9 bases identical to TRBD2. CDR1 MDHEN and CDR2 SYDVKM come from the germline V gene. The CDR3 runs to 14 residues. Germline trimming cut 6 bases from V and 8 bases from J; bases unmatched to any gene: 11. This CDR3 reads CASSPGRGGAQQYF. CDR3 nucleotide sequence: TGTGCCAGCAGCCCGGGGCGCGGGGGGGCCCAGCAGTACTTC.

J is TRBJ1-5 and V is TRBV14; no clear D gene. Germline V gene sequence: CDR1 SGHDN, CDR2 FVKESK. V lost 0 bases and J 0 bases, leaving 15 bases between the germline ends. The CDR3 covers 18 residues. Here the CDR3 DNA reads TGTGCCAGCAGCCAAGATAACGGACGAAACTATAGCAATCAGCCCCAGCATTTT. Amino acid sequence: CASSQDNGRNYSNQPQHF.

This clone was recorded only once. V is TRBV6-5 and J is TRBJ1-2, with 8 bases that match TRBD1. Germline CDR1 reads MNHEY; CDR2 reads SVGAGI. The CDR3 runs 12 residues. Losses at the gene ends were 6 bases for V and 8 bases for J; bases not matched to a gene: 5. DNA of the CDR3: TGTGCCAGCAGCCGGGACAGGCAAGGCTACACCTTC. This sequence encodes CASSRDRQGYTF.

The J gene is TRBJ1-1, the V gene TRBV2; D gene ambiguous. Germline V gene sequence: CDR1 SNHLY, CDR2 FYNNEI. V was shortened by 5 bases and J by 2 bases, with 6 bases between the two germline ends. There are 12 residues in the CDR3. The CDR3 spells CASSRENTEAFF. CDR3 sequence (DNA): TGTGCCAGCAGTAGGGAAAACACTGAAGCTTTCTTT.

This clone has only a few counts. This chain uses TRBV29-1 with TRBJ2-7; TRBD1 aligns across 8 bases. V lost 7 bases and J lost 5; bases outside the gene matches: 7. Germline CDR1 reads SQVTM; CDR2 reads ANQGSEA. The CDR3 consists of 12 residues. In DNA, the CDR3 is TGCAGCGGGGGACAGGATGGGGACGAGCAGTACTTC. This sequence encodes CSGGQDGDEQYF.

The chain recombines TRBV11-1 with TRBJ1-1; 7 nucleotides line up with TRBD1. This CDR3 has 15 amino acids. After removal of 1 base from V and 0 bases from J, the junction contained 2 bases not matched to a gene. From germline, CDR1 is SGHAT and CDR2 FQDESV (reference sequence). As DNA, the CDR3 is TGTGCCAGCAGCTTAGAGGACAGGTTGAACACTGAAGCTTTCTTT. It encodes CASSLEDRLNTEAFF. Variable domain in full (rest from reference TRBV11-1 and TRBJ1-1): EAEVAQSPRYKITEKSQAVAFWCDPISGHATLYWYRQILGQGPELLVQFQDESVVDDSQLPKDRFSAERLKGVDSTLKIQPAELGDSAMYLCASSLEDRLNTEAFFGQGTRLTVV.

A single count supports this clone. The rearrangement links TRBV7-9 to TRBJ2-2, with D maybe TRBD1 (5 bases). The CDR3 loop spans 16 amino acids. Per the germline V gene, CDR1 is SEHNR and CDR2 is FQNEAQ (reference sequence). The V gene lost 4 bases and the J gene lost 1 base, with 13 bases spanning the gap. The CDR3 sequence is CASSSPGYGNTGELFF. In DNA form, the CDR3 reads TGTGCCAGCAGCTCCCCAGGGTATGGGAACACCGGGGAGCTGTTTTTT.

DNA for the CDR3: TGTGCCAGCAGCCACGGACTAGCGGGGACCCGCACAGATACGCAGTATTTT. Its protein is CASSHGLAGTRTDTQYF. The rearrangement joins TRBV7-2 to TRBJ2-3; 12 bases are shared with TRBD2. In germline, CDR1 is SGHTA, CDR2 FQGNSA. The V and J ends lost 5 bases and 1 base, in that order; junction bases with no gene match: 7. This CDR3 comprises 17 residues.

This clone was picked up one time. This chain links TRBV2 with TRBJ1-4; D is unclear. V was shortened by 4 bases and J by 8 bases, with 11 bases between the two germline ends. The CDR3 contains 13 residues. The germline gives CDR1 SNHLY, CDR2 FYNNEI. The chain's CDR3 is CASSATLSEKLFF. CDR3 nucleotide sequence: TGTGCCAGCAGTGCAACCCTTTCGGAAAAACTGTTTTTT.

The gene calls are TRBV30 and TRBJ1-2; D is unclear. V shed 3 bases and J shed 7 bases, with 12 bases lying between them. Germline V gives CDR1 GTSNPN, CDR2 SVGIG (reference sequence). The CDR3 spans 12 residues. The CDR3: CAWSHWQAGYTF. DNA for the CDR3: TGTGCCTGGAGCCATTGGCAGGCTGGCTACACCTTC.

The chain couples TRBV15 to TRBJ2-1; possibly TRBD2 for D (6 bases). CDR1 and CDR2 from the germline V gene are LNHNV and YYDKDF (reference sequence). Trimming stripped 0 bases from V and 9 bases from J, with 12 bases between. This CDR3 region has 14 residues. For the CDR3, the DNA is TGTGCCACCAGCAGAGATTGGGGCGGGACTGAGCAGTTCTTC. Translated, it gives CATSRDWGGTEQFF.

This clone appeared a single time. The rearrangement uses TRBV19 and TRBJ2-7; 13 bases fit TRBD2. The junction had 6 bases not matched to a gene; V was cut back by 8 bases and J by 2 bases. The CDR3 is 15 amino acids. From germline, CDR1 is LNHDA and CDR2 SQIVND (reference sequence). CDR3 amino acids: CASEAGTSGTYEQYF. The DNA of the CDR3 is TGTGCCAGTGAGGCCGGGACTAGCGGGACCTACGAGCAGTACTTC.

Turning to this clone: It may be a read error: a sequence one base away is much more abundant. The CDR3 DNA sequence: TGTGCCAGCAGCTTGGCAGATACGCAGTATTTT. It encodes CASSLADTQYF. The chain employs TRBV7-9 and TRBJ2-3, with D hard to call. The CDR3 contains 11 residues. Trimming took off 3 bases at V and 4 bases at J, with 2 bases between the two ends. From germline, CDR1 is SEHNR and CDR2 FQNEAQ (reference sequence).

The sample holds a few counts of this clone. The rearrangement links TRBV5-1 to TRBJ2-6; D uncertain. The CDR3 totals 15 residues. V was cut by 3 bases and J by 1 base, with 8 bases left in between. Germline V gene sequence: CDR1 SGHRS, CDR2 YFSETQ. The CDR3 coding sequence is TGCGCCAGCAGCTCCACTGGGTCTGGGGCCAACGTCCTGACTTTC. The encoded protein is CASSSTGSGANVLTF.

In this sample, this clone turned up a few times. The V call is TRBV29-1, the J call TRBJ1-1; no clear D gene. CDR1 is SQVTM, CDR2 ANQGSEA, per germline. Trimming shortened V by 4 bases and J by 9 bases, and 18 bases separated the two germline ends. The CDR3 consists of 13 residues. CDR3 DNA: TGCAGCGTTGTGACCCTCTTGAGTTCCAAAGCTTTCTTT. This gives the protein CSVVTLLSSKAFF.

The sample holds one count of this clone. V gene TRBV9 combines with J gene TRBJ2-6; TRBD2 aligns across 8 bases. Per germline, CDR1 SGDLS and CDR2 YYNGEE. The V and J ends lost 4 bases and 2 bases, in that order; junction bases with no gene match: 5. CDR3 length: 16 amino acids. The CDR3: CASSPAGDPGANVLTF. The CDR3 region has the DNA TGTGCCAGCAGCCCAGCGGGAGATCCTGGGGCCAACGTCCTGACTTTC.

This sequence joins TRBV11-2 and TRBJ2-5, with TRBD2 identical over 7 bases. CDR3 size: 15 residues. V trimming: 5 bases; J trimming: 2 bases; junction bases outside the gene matches: 8. Per germline, CDR1 SGHAT and CDR2 FQNNGV. The CDR3 DNA reads as TGTGCCAGCAGCCAACGACTAGCTGAACAAGAGACCCAGTACTTC. This encodes CASSQRLAEQETQYF.

This clone came up once. The gene calls are TRBV18 and TRBJ1-1, with D tentatively TRBD1 (6 bases). Germline V gene data show CDR1 as KGHSH and CDR2 as LQKENI. The CDR3 consists of 15 residues. Deletions cut 3 bases from V and 1 base from J, with 12 bases between. The CDR3 DNA reads as TGTGCCAGCTCACCCCAGACAGGCCAGAACACTGAAGCTTTCTTT. The encoded protein is CASSPQTGQNTEAFF.

The chain uses TRBV5-1 and TRBJ2-5; 7 positions match TRBD2. After removal of 2 bases from V and 4 bases from J, the junction contained 2 bases not matched to a gene. Germline V gene lookup returns CDR1 SGHRS and CDR2 YFSETQ. The CDR3 consists of 13 residues. The CDR3 protein is CASSFGGRETQYF. The CDR3 DNA reads TGCGCCAGCAGCTTCGGCGGGAGAGAGACCCAGTACTTC.

This chain connects TRBV30 to TRBJ2-2; 8 nucleotides match TRBD1. The CDR3 has 13 residues. CDR1 and CDR2 from the germline V gene are GTSNPN and SVGIG (reference sequence). Unmatched junction bases numbered 1, after V lost 3 bases and J lost 4 bases. CDR3 sequence reads: CAWSDRGTGELFF. The CDR3 coding sequence is TGTGCCTGGAGCGACAGGGGCACCGGGGAGCTGTTTTTT. Using reference TRBV30 and TRBJ2-2 for the parts outside the CDR3, the full variable domain is SQTIHQWPATLVQPVGSPLSLECTVEGTSNPNLYWYRQAAGRGLQLLFYSVGIGQISSEVPQNLSASRPQDRQFILSSKKLLLSDSGFYLCAWSDRGTGELFFGEGSRLTVL.

The rearrangement links TRBV9 to TRBJ1-4; D may be TRBD1 (6 bases). Deletions cut 4 bases from V and 0 bases from J, with 13 bases between. The CDR3 sequence is 16 residues long. The germline V gene has CDR1 SGDLS and CDR2 YYNGEE. The CDR3 reads CASSRGQGATNEKLFF. The DNA of the CDR3 is TGTGCCAGCAGCCGGGGGCAGGGAGCAACTAATGAAAAACTGTTTTTT.

This clone has only a few counts. The chain employs TRBV29-1 and TRBJ2-1, with 7 bases aligning to TRBD1. The CDR3 has 15 residues. With V trimmed by 7 bases and J by 1 base, 10 bases remained unmatched. Germline loops: CDR1 SQVTM, CDR2 ANQGSEA. CDR3 amino acids: CSADPGQYSYNEQFF. As DNA, the CDR3 is TGCAGCGCCGACCCGGGACAGTATTCCTACAATGAGCAGTTCTTC.

The chain is built from TRBV30 and TRBJ2-5; 13 bases align to TRBD2. The germline gives CDR1 GTSNPN, CDR2 SVGIG (reference sequence). This CDR3 has 16 amino acids. V shed 2 bases and J 3 bases; nucleotides not matched to a gene: 6. CDR3 residues: CAWSKQGLAGKETQYF. CDR3 nucleotide sequence: TGTGCCTGGAGTAAACAGGGACTAGCGGGGAAAGAGACCCAGTACTTC.

This clone was detected a few times. The rearrangement joins TRBV5-1 to TRBJ2-1, with TRBD1 matching 9 bases. Germline V gene lookup returns CDR1 SGHRS and CDR2 YFSETQ. The length of the CDR3 is 12 residues. J gave up 16 bases and V 2 bases, and 7 bases lay outside the gene matches. The CDR3 DNA follows: TGCGCCAGCAGCTTCGACCGGGACAGGGACTTCTTC. This translates into CASSFDRDRDFF. Full variable domain (remainder filled in from reference TRBV5-1 and TRBJ2-1): KAGVTQTPRYLIKTRGQQVTLSCSPISGHRSVSWYQQTPGQGLQFLFEYFSETQRNKGNFPGRFSGRQFSNSRSEMNVSTLELGDSALYLCASSFDRDRDFFGPGTRLTVL.

The chain links TRBV6-5 to TRBJ1-5; D possibly corresponds to TRBD1 (5 bases). This CDR3 comprises 13 residues. CDR1 is MNHEY and CDR2 is SVGAGI in the germline V gene. Trimming removed 7 bases at V and 5 bases at J, with 12 bases between. CDR3 in amino acids: CASMVGHYQPQHF. DNA for the CDR3: TGTGCCAGCATGGTAGGACATTATCAGCCCCAGCATTTT.

This clone was detected only a few times. This sequence joins TRBV30 and TRBJ2-6, with 8 bases fitting TRBD1. The CDR3 has 16 amino acids. The germline CDR1 and CDR2 sequences are GTSNPN and SVGIG (reference sequence). The V and J ends lost 3 bases and 1 base, in that order; junction bases with no gene match: 5. CDR3 protein: CAWRDRDLSGANVLTF. As DNA, the CDR3 is TGTGCCTGGAGGGACAGGGATTTATCTGGGGCCAACGTCCTGACTTTC.

This clone was seen a few times. The J gene is TRBJ2-1, the V gene TRBV30; D may be TRBD2 (5 bases). Germline CDR1 reads GTSNPN; CDR2 reads SVGIG (reference sequence). CDR3 length equals 14 residues. V was cut by 3 bases and J by 2 bases, with 11 bases left in between. The CDR3 DNA sequence: TGTGCCTGGAGAGGGAGCGGAACCTACAATGAGCAGTTCTTC. This sequence encodes CAWRGSGTYNEQFF.

V is TRBV9 and J is TRBJ1-2; no reliable D call. With 4 bases removed from V and 5 bases from J, the gap between germline ends came to 6 bases. CDR1 is SGDLS and CDR2 is YYNGEE in the germline V gene. This CDR3 has 11 residues. DNA of the CDR3: TGTGCCAGCAGCACAAATTATGGCTACACCTTC. This translates into CASSTNYGYTF.

The chain employs TRBV6-1 and TRBJ2-3; D assignment may be TRBD1 or TRBD2 (5 bases each). The CDR3 totals 15 residues. CDR1 and CDR2 (germline): MNHNS, SASEGT. Trimming took off 3 bases at V and 1 base at J, with 11 bases between the two ends. The CDR3 loop is CASSEIPGRTDTQYF. DNA for the CDR3: TGTGCCAGCAGTGAGATTCCGGGACGCACAGATACGCAGTATTTT.

As DNA, the CDR3 is TGTGCCAGCAGGGTAGGGACAGGCGGCGGGGAGCTGTTTTTT. It codes for CASRVGTGGGELFF. The chain joins TRBV6-1 to TRBJ2-2; 8 nucleotides agree with TRBD1. Germline V gene lookup returns CDR1 MNHNS and CDR2 SASEGT. CDR3 size: 14 residues. J gave up 7 bases and V 6 bases, and 7 bases lay outside the gene matches.

V and J are TRBV5-6 and TRBJ2-2; 7 bases are a match to TRBD2. CDR3 length: 16 residues. Germline V gene sequence: CDR1 SGHDT, CDR2 YYEEEE. V dropped 4 bases and J dropped 7; count of bases not matched to a gene: 13. CDR3: CASSAGTTFLGGELFF. Written as DNA, the CDR3 is TGTGCCAGCAGCGCCGGGACTACCTTCTTGGGCGGGGAGCTGTTTTTT.

There are a few counts of this clone. One end of the junction fails to match germline, which may point to a read error. The rearrangement links TRBV13 to TRBJ2-7; D gene ambiguous. The CDR3 is 13 amino acids. Germline CDR1 and CDR2: PRHDT and FYEKMQ (reference sequence). The DNA of the CDR3 is TGTGCCAGCAGCTTAGAAAGGTCGGTAAGCTTGTCCTTC. Translation gives CASSLERSVSLSF.